The entry that follows covers one TCR beta chain sequence. In the authors' methods: Using reference gene primer amplification, nucleated cell counts were estimated. Generated by immunoSEQ multiplex PCR, the TCRdb table keeps only in-frame clones and is missing some. The V and J calls and clone size are taken from that table; D and trimming were inferred from the DNA. The table includes 130,000 or so clones, roughly 88% detected once. The data derive from a study of blood T cell repertoires in COVID-19. Germline CDR1 and CDR2: SGHNT and YENEEA. CDR3 length equals 16 residues. Trimming at V came to 8 bases and at J to 4 bases, leaving 14 bases not matched to a gene.

The source material was peripheral blood. This sequence originates from a man in his forties or fifties with acute or convalescent COVID-19. This chain joins TRBV11-3 and TRBJ2-1; the match to TRBD1 covers 7 bases. The CDR3 region is CASGLTGQQAYNEQFF. The CDR3 bases are TGTGCCAGCGGCCTGACGGGACAGCAAGCTTACAATGAGCAGTTCTTC.